A single sample is the source of the 31 T cell receptor beta chains below, sequenced in a study of blood T cell repertoires in COVID-19. Sequencing used immunoSEQ multiplex PCR; TCRdb keeps in-frame clones, though not all of them. This sample has just over 150,000 clones, with roughly 82% found just once. Input material: peripheral blood. These receptors all come from a woman in her thirties or forties with COVID-19, enrolled during active disease.

This clone has a count of ten or more. The chain links TRBV2 to TRBJ2-7, with a weak D call TRBD2 (5 bases). V shed 8 bases and J shed 8 bases, with 19 bases lying between them. The CDR3 loop spans 13 amino acids. Germline CDR1 and CDR2: SNHLY and FYNNEI. CDR3 loop: CASSPAETLKQYF. CDR3 coding DNA: TGTGCCAGCTCTCCAGCGGAAACCCTCAAGCAGTACTTC.

The V gene is TRBV19, the J gene TRBJ2-3; TRBD2 might be the D (5 bases). Germline CDR1 LNHDA, CDR2 SQIVND (reference sequence). V was shortened by 3 bases and J by 2 bases, with 18 bases between the two germline ends. This CDR3 has 17 amino acids. Written as DNA, the CDR3 is TGTGCCAGTAGTATGGGAAGTGGGAGCGGACTCACAGATACGCAGTATTTT. Translation gives CASSMGSGSGLTDTQYF.

The chain is built from TRBV7-3 and TRBJ2-2; D perhaps matches TRBD2 (6 bases). Trimming shortened V by 6 bases and J by 1 base, and 9 bases separated the two germline ends. The germline V gene encodes CDR1 SGHTA and CDR2 FQGTGA. The CDR3 is made up of 14 amino acids. CDR3 bases: TGTGCCAGCAGAGGGGACTTGAACACCGGGGAGCTGTTTTTT. Protein sequence: CASRGDLNTGELFF.

This clone was seen repeatedly, ten times or more. Distinct nucleotide sequences in the sample also encode this CDR3. The V call is TRBV6-4, the J call TRBJ2-1, with D perhaps TRBD1 (6 bases). The CDR3 runs 13 residues. Trimming cost V 5 bases and J 6 bases, with 11 bases left between them. Germline V gene data show CDR1 as MRHNA and CDR2 as SNTAGT. For the CDR3, the DNA is TGTGCCAGCAGTCCCGGGACAACCAATGAGCAGTTCTTC. Translated, it gives CASSPGTTNEQFF.

The J gene is TRBJ1-1, the V gene TRBV6-5; unclear D gene. Germline V lookup: CDR1 MNHEY, CDR2 SVGAGI. Trimming cost V 7 bases and J 5 bases, with 14 bases left between them. This CDR3 contains 13 residues. The DNA of the CDR3 is TGTGCCAGCACCACATACTCCGGGACTGAAGCTTTCTTT. Amino acid sequence: CASTTYSGTEAFF.

J is TRBJ2-7 and V is TRBV7-8, with TRBD2 as a possible D gene (6 bases). V lost 5 bases and J lost 1, with 9 bases in between. CDR3 length: 13 residues. Germline V lookup: CDR1 SGHVS, CDR2 FQNEAQ. CDR3 in DNA: TGTGCCAGCAGCCCCGGGACTTCCTACGAGCAGTACGTC. The encoded protein is CASSPGTSYEQYV.

This clone was seen only a few times. The CDR3 DNA follows: TGTGCCAGCAGTGAGGGACAGACAAATCAGCCCCAGCATTTT. Translation: CASSEGQTNQPQHF. The V call is TRBV6-1, the J call TRBJ1-5, with 7 bases aligning to TRBD1. J lost 4 bases, V lost 3 bases, and 3 bases had no gene match. The germline V gene encodes CDR1 MNHNS and CDR2 SASEGT. CDR3 size: 14 residues.

The V and J genes are TRBV28 and TRBJ1-5; TRBD1 aligns across 7 bases. This CDR3 spans 17 amino acids. CDR1 is MDHEN, CDR2 SYDVKM, per germline. Trimming removed 7 bases from V and 0 bases from J; junction bases left unmatched: 12. As DNA, the CDR3 is TGTGCCAGCATGAGTCGTAACAGGGGTAATAGCAATCAGCCCCAGCATTTT. Translating it yields CASMSRNRGNSNQPQHF.

The chain couples TRBV27 to TRBJ1-1, with 7 bases matching TRBD1. V lost 1 base to trimming and J lost 3 bases; unmatched junction nucleotides: 5. The CDR3 totals 15 residues. Germline CDR1 MNHEY, CDR2 SMNVEV (reference sequence). DNA of the CDR3: TGTGCCAGCAGTTTATACAGGGGCTCGGACACTGAAGCTTTCTTT. Protein product: CASSLYRGSDTEAFF.

The chain links TRBV29-1 to TRBJ2-1; D perhaps matches TRBD2 (5 bases). This CDR3 contains 14 residues. Trimming cost V 4 bases and J 8 bases, with 18 bases left between them. Germline V gene data show CDR1 as SQVTM and CDR2 as ANQGSEA. The DNA of the CDR3 is TGCAGCGTTGCTTTAGGCGGGCGGGCCTATGAGCAGTTCTTC. It is translated as CSVALGGRAYEQFF.

J is TRBJ2-4 and V is TRBV7-9; D is ambiguous. Per the germline V gene, CDR1 is SEHNR and CDR2 is FQNEAQ (reference sequence). The CDR3 runs to 11 residues. The V end lost 0 bases, the J end lost 11 bases, and 5 bases lay between the germline ends. The CDR3 region is CASSLASFQYF. CDR3 sequence (DNA): TGTGCCAGCAGCTTAGCTAGTTTTCAGTACTTC. Using reference TRBV7-9 and TRBJ2-4 for the parts outside the CDR3, the full variable domain is DTGVSQNPRHKITKRGQNVTFRCDPISEHNRLYWYRQTLGQGPEFLTYFQNEAQLEKSRLLSDRFSAERPKGSFSTLEIQRTEQGDSAMYLCASSLASFQYFGAGTRLSVL.

This chain connects TRBV5-6 to TRBJ2-7, with 9 bases fitting TRBD1. The V gene end was trimmed by 5 bases and the J gene end by 5 bases; junction bases not matched to a gene: 8. The CDR3 covers 14 residues. Germline values: CDR1 SGHDT, CDR2 YYEEEE. The CDR3 nucleotides are TGTGCCAGCAGATGGACAGGGGAGGTGGACGAGCAGTACGTC. As protein: CASRWTGEVDEQYV.

Judged by abundance, this clone is medium-sized. J is TRBJ2-3 and V is TRBV6-4, with D maybe TRBD1 (7 bases). The V end lost 3 bases, the J end lost 4 bases, and 11 bases lay between the germline ends. In germline, CDR1 is MRHNA, CDR2 SNTAGT. CDR3 length: 14 residues. The CDR3 DNA reads as TGTGCCAGCAGTGAAAGCAGGGGGGCAGATACGCAGTATTTT. It yields the protein CASSESRGADTQYF.

This clone was recorded a few times. J is TRBJ2-1 and V is TRBV5-1, with TRBD2 identical over 13 bases. CDR3 length equals 15 residues. The V and J ends lost 4 bases and 8 bases, in that order; junction bases with no gene match: 6. Germline CDR1 and CDR2: SGHRS and YFSETQ. The CDR3 sequence: CASSPGLAGAYEQFF. CDR3 DNA: TGCGCCAGCAGCCCCGGACTAGCGGGAGCTTATGAGCAGTTCTTC.

The rearrangement links TRBV2 to TRBJ2-7; 9 bases are a match to TRBD2. Germline CDR1 SNHLY, CDR2 FYNNEI. After removal of 6 bases from V and 4 bases from J, the junction contained 10 bases not matched to a gene. This CDR3 is built from 15 residues. The DNA for the CDR3 is TGTGCCAGCAGGGAATTAGCGGGAGTCTCTTACGAGCAGTACTTC. As protein: CASRELAGVSYEQYF.

The chain joins TRBV6-4 to TRBJ2-3; 8 bases align to TRBD2. CDR1 and CDR2 (germline): MRHNA, SNTAGT. With 5 bases clipped from V and 3 bases from J, the junction kept 4 bases outside the gene matches. CDR3 length: 14 amino acids. The CDR3 nucleotides are TGTGCCAGCAGTCCCGGGACTAGTACAGATACGCAGTATTTT. Translated: CASSPGTSTDTQYF.

This clone has only one observation. The chain links TRBV14 to TRBJ2-5; D possibly corresponds to TRBD2 (5 bases). The CDR3 is made up of 15 amino acids. Trimming cost V 3 bases and J 1 base, with 12 bases left between them. The germline V gene has CDR1 SGHDN and CDR2 FVKESK. CDR3 in amino acids: CASSQGVYFQETQYF. CDR3 bases: TGTGCCAGCAGCCAGGGAGTCTACTTCCAAGAGACCCAGTACTTC.

The chain carries TRBV4-2 and TRBJ2-7; 7 bases are a match to TRBD2. V was pared by 4 bases and J by 3 bases, with 6 bases of the junction left unmatched. Germline CDR1 is LGHNA and CDR2 is YNFKEQ. This CDR3 contains 14 residues. CDR3 DNA: TGTGCCAGCAGCCCAAGACTAGCTAGCTACGAGCAGTACTTC. It specifies CASSPRLASYEQYF.

This sequence joins TRBV6-5 and TRBJ1-1; a weak D match, TRBD1 (5 bases). The CDR3 contains 15 residues. CDR1 is MNHEY, CDR2 SVGAGI, per germline. The ends were cut back, 0 bases at V and 2 bases at J, with 10 bases in the middle. Written as DNA, the CDR3 is TGTGCCAGCAGTTACTCGTACGGGGGAAACACTGAAGCTTTCTTT. This sequence encodes CASSYSYGGNTEAFF.

This clone was seen only once. The chain carries TRBV5-4 and TRBJ2-2, with D uncertain. CDR3 length equals 17 residues. Germline lookup yields CDR1 SGHNT and CDR2 YYREEE (reference sequence). Deletions cut 2 bases from V and 0 bases from J, with 14 bases between. The CDR3, as DNA: TGTGCCAGCAGCTTAGAGGCTGCGCGGTCGAACACCGGGGAGCTGTTTTTT. This gives the protein CASSLEAARSNTGELFF.

The genes are TRBV29-1 and TRBJ1-1, with 7 bases aligning to TRBD1. The junction had 12 bases not matched to a gene; V was cut back by 7 bases and J by 1 base. The germline CDR1 and CDR2 sequences are SQVTM and ANQGSEA. The CDR3 loop spans 15 amino acids. CDR3 coding DNA: TGCAGCGCTAAACTCGACAGGGCTTGGAACACTGAAGCTTTCTTT. It specifies CSAKLDRAWNTEAFF.

The chain links TRBV11-2 to TRBJ2-7; a possible D gene is TRBD1 (5 bases). Trimming cost V 5 bases and J 2 bases, with 10 bases left between them. Germline V lookup: CDR1 SGHAT, CDR2 FQNNGV. This CDR3 region has 13 residues. The CDR3 here is CASSPLTAYEQYV. CDR3 coding DNA: TGTGCCAGCAGCCCTTTGACAGCCTACGAGCAGTACGTC.

This chain uses TRBV2 with TRBJ1-2; D is unresolved. The germline V gene has CDR1 SNHLY and CDR2 FYNNEI. V lost 7 bases to trimming and J lost 4 bases, with 10 bases between them. CDR3 length equals 12 residues. The CDR3 here is CASIRLTYGYTF. DNA of the CDR3: TGTGCCAGCATCAGGCTGACCTATGGCTACACCTTC.

This clone appeared many times. This chain connects TRBV4-1 to TRBJ1-5; the D gene is possibly TRBD1 (5 bases). Germline V lookup: CDR1 MGHRA, CDR2 YSYEKL. This CDR3 comprises 15 residues. The V gene lost 4 bases and the J gene lost 0 bases, with 10 bases spanning the gap. CDR3 DNA sequence: TGCGCCAGCAGCCGGGACTTTGATAGCAATCAGCCCCAGCATTTT. This sequence encodes CASSRDFDSNQPQHF.

This sequence joins TRBV28 and TRBJ1-2; possible D gene TRBD1, 6 bases. Trimming removed 6 bases from V and 4 bases from J, with 12 bases in between. The germline gives CDR1 MDHEN, CDR2 SYDVKM. This CDR3 is built from 13 residues. The CDR3 DNA reads as TGTGCCAGCAGATATCCGGACAGCTATGGCTACACCTTC. Encoded protein: CASRYPDSYGYTF.

This chain connects TRBV28 to TRBJ2-6; tentative D call: TRBD1 (5 bases). The CDR3 contains 18 residues. Looked up from germline, CDR1 is MDHEN and CDR2 is SYDVKM. V lost 1 base, J lost 1 base, and 14 bases lay in between. CDR3 residues: CASSLLGDRASGANVLTF. The CDR3 DNA sequence: TGTGCCAGCAGTTTATTAGGGGATAGAGCATCTGGGGCCAACGTCCTGACTTTC.

CDR3 sequence reads: CAWARQLDQPQHF. In nucleotides, the CDR3 is TGTGCCTGGGCTAGACAGCTAGATCAGCCCCAGCATTTT. The chain is built from TRBV30 and TRBJ1-5; weak D call: TRBD1 (5 bases). The V gene's germline CDR1 is GTSNPN and CDR2 SVGIG (reference sequence). CDR3 length equals 13 residues. V shed 5 bases and J shed 5 bases, with 13 bases lying between them.

V and J are TRBV6-5 and TRBJ1-1, with D possibly being TRBD1 (5 bases). V lost 7 bases, J lost 5 bases, and 11 bases lay in between. Germline CDR1 reads MNHEY; CDR2 reads SVGAGI. The CDR3 runs to 12 residues. The CDR3 spells CASMGRGTEAFF. The CDR3 DNA reads as TGTGCCAGCATGGGGCGGGGTACTGAAGCTTTCTTT.

The chain has TRBV4-1 and TRBJ1-2; a weak D match, TRBD1 (6 bases). The length of the CDR3 is 14 residues. V was pared by 1 base and J by 5 bases, with 11 bases between. Germline assignment: CDR1 MGHRA and CDR2 YSYEKL. CDR3 sequence (DNA): TGCGCCAGCAGCCAAGCCACAGGGTTATATGGCTACACCTTC. As protein: CASSQATGLYGYTF.

The chain couples TRBV3-1 (or the pseudogene TRBV3-2) to TRBJ2-7; D is ambiguous. V lost 4 bases and J lost 3, with 10 bases in between. Germline V lookup: CDR1 LGHDT, CDR2 YNNKEL (reference sequence). This CDR3 region has 13 residues. CDR3 nucleotide sequence: TGTGCCAGCAGCCTCGGCCGGAGCTACGAGCAGTACTTC. Residues: CASSLGRSYEQYF.

The chain combines TRBV30 with TRBJ2-2, with no clear D. CDR3 size: 12 residues. Per the germline V gene, CDR1 is GTSNPN and CDR2 is SVGIG (reference sequence). V lost 6 bases and J 1 base, leaving 6 bases between the germline ends. CDR3: CACFGNTGELFF. The DNA for the CDR3 is TGTGCCTGCTTCGGGAACACCGGGGAGCTGTTTTTT.